A single sample gave rise to the 27 T cell receptor beta chains below, sequenced in a study of cytomegalovirus exposure and HLA in healthy donors. PCR primers comprised 60 Vbeta and 13 Jbeta primers. Produced via immunoSEQ multiplex PCR; TCRdb's table is partial and in-frame only. The sample lists around 20,000 clones, 70% to 85% occurring once. Input material: PBMCs. The receptors originated from a human donor in good health.

J is TRBJ2-7 and V is TRBV21-1; the listed D gene, TRBD1, was not tested against the DNA. TRBV21-1 is reported as a pseudogene. The CDR3 covers 17 residues. In DNA form, the CDR3 reads TGTGCCAGCAGCCGAACCTCCGATGGACAGGGGTATTACGAGCAGTACTTC. Its protein is CASSRTSDGQGYYEQYF.

This clone showed up just once. The chain recombines TRBV6-6 with TRBJ2-1, with D tentatively TRBD1 (6 bases). The CDR3 extends over 15 amino acids. The V end lost 6 bases, the J end lost 6 bases, and 18 bases lay between the germline ends. The V gene's germline CDR1 is MNHNY and CDR2 SVGAGI (reference sequence). CDR3 sequence: CASRGTTDRLNEQFF. DNA for the CDR3: TGTGCCAGCAGAGGTACTACCGACAGGCTCAATGAGCAGTTCTTC.

The chain combines TRBV5-4 with TRBJ2-7; TRBD1 matches at 8 bases. Germline-derived CDR1 and CDR2 are SGHNT and YYREEE (reference sequence). Trimming removed 3 bases from V and 2 bases from J; junction bases left unmatched: 4. The CDR3 runs to 14 residues. The CDR3 is CASSWQGAPYEQYF. The CDR3 bases are TGTGCCAGCAGCTGGCAGGGGGCTCCCTACGAGCAGTACTTC.

The chain couples TRBV9 to TRBJ1-2, with 10 nucleotides matching TRBD1. The junction had 10 bases not matched to a gene; V was cut back by 4 bases and J by 7 bases. The CDR3 totals 15 residues. Germline values: CDR1 SGDLS, CDR2 YYNGEE. For the CDR3, the DNA is TGTGCCAGCAGCCCGACCGGGACAGGGGCAGGTGGCTACACCTTC. It codes for CASSPTGTGAGGYTF.

This chain connects TRBV19 to TRBJ1-6, with 7 positions matching TRBD1. CDR1 is LNHDA and CDR2 is SQIVND in the germline V gene (reference sequence). This CDR3 has 16 amino acids. V dropped 3 bases and J dropped 7; count of bases not matched to a gene: 9. The CDR3: CASSISGQEGNSPLHF. In DNA form, the CDR3 reads TGTGCCAGTAGTATTTCTGGACAGGAGGGAAATTCACCCCTCCACTTT.

Only one count was recorded for this clone. V is TRBV7-2 and J is TRBJ2-2, with 7 bases identical to TRBD1. Germline V gene lookup returns CDR1 SGHTA and CDR2 FQGNSA. The CDR3 runs to 13 residues. The junction had 4 bases not matched to a gene; V was cut back by 5 bases and J by 7 bases. The CDR3 loop reads CASSLRTGGELFF. Written as DNA, the CDR3 is TGTGCCAGCAGCCTGAGGACAGGCGGGGAGCTGTTTTTT.

The chain links TRBV29-1 to TRBJ1-1; TRBD1 matches 7 bases. The V and J ends lost 6 bases and 9 bases, in that order; junction bases with no gene match: 10. The CDR3 sequence is 12 residues long. Germline CDR1 is SQVTM and CDR2 is ANQGSEA. CDR3 DNA sequence: TGCAGCGTCTCCCCCGACAGGGTCCAAGCTTTCTTT. Its protein is CSVSPDRVQAFF.

The gene calls are TRBV7-3 and TRBJ1-2; D ambiguous. Germline values: CDR1 SGHTA, CDR2 FQGTGA. V lost 4 bases and J lost 6, with 12 bases in between. The CDR3 length is 13 residues. CDR3 nucleotides: TGTGCCAGCAGCTCGGAGGTTAGGGATGGCTACACCTTC. Amino acid sequence: CASSSEVRDGYTF. Together with reference TRBV7-3 and TRBJ1-2, the CDR3 gives the full variable domain: GAGVSQTPSNKVTEKGKYVELRCDPISGHTALYWYRQSLGQGPEFLIYFQGTGAADDSGLPNDRFFAVRPEGSVSTLKIQRTERGDSAVYLCASSSEVRDGYTFGSGTRLTVV.

V is TRBV27 and J is TRBJ1-2; 7 nucleotides line up with TRBD1. Trimming cost V 7 bases and J 1 base; bases outside gene matches: 9. The CDR3 runs 15 residues. Germline V gives CDR1 MNHEY, CDR2 SMNVEV (reference sequence). The CDR3 DNA sequence: TGTGCCAGCACTTCCTCCGACAGGGATAACTATGGCTACACCTTC. Its translation: CASTSSDRDNYGYTF.

The chain employs TRBV5-1 and TRBJ1-1; D is unresolved. This CDR3 is 11 amino acids long. V shed 6 bases and J shed 1 base, with 4 bases lying between them. Germline assignment: CDR1 SGHRS and CDR2 YFSETQ. CDR3 bases: TGCGCCAGCACGGGGAACACTGAAGCTTTCTTT. This sequence encodes CASTGNTEAFF.

This sequence joins TRBV5-5 and TRBJ2-7, with TRBD2 matching over 7 bases. V lost 1 base to trimming and J lost 4 bases; unmatched junction nucleotides: 5. Germline CDR1 SGHKS, CDR2 YYEKEE (reference sequence). This CDR3 is built from 14 residues. Here the CDR3 DNA reads TGTGCCAGCAGCTTGTCACCGGGGGGATACGAGCAGTACTTC. Translated: CASSLSPGGYEQYF.

The chain carries TRBV28 and TRBJ1-2; D not resolved. Trimming pared 1 base from V and 8 bases from J, leaving 8 bases between. This CDR3 spans 12 amino acids. The V gene's germline CDR1 is MDHEN and CDR2 SYDVKM. The CDR3 spells CASSLSGRGYTF. The CDR3 bases are TGTGCCAGCAGTTTATCTGGGAGAGGCTACACCTTC.

To note about this clone: A junction boundary mismatches the germline segment, possibly from a read error. The chain uses TRBV2 and TRBJ2-1; 7 positions match TRBD2. This CDR3 spans 15 amino acids. Germline V gene data show CDR1 as SNHLY and CDR2 as FYNNEI. The CDR3 DNA reads TGTGCCACTACTTGGCGGCTAGCGGCTAACAATGAGCAGCTCTTC. It specifies CATTWRLAANNEQLF.

This sequence joins TRBV7-9 and TRBJ1-6, with TRBD1 identical over 9 bases. The CDR3 has 18 residues. Germline CDR1 SEHNR, CDR2 FQNEAQ (reference sequence). The V segment lost 2 bases and the J segment 6 bases; nucleotides outside the gene matches: 11. In nucleotides, the CDR3 is TGTGCCAGCAGCTTATGGGGGGACAGGGCGTCAGGTAATTCACCCCTCCACTTT. Amino acid sequence: CASSLWGDRASGNSPLHF.

This rearrangement joins TRBV20-1 to TRBJ1-1, with a possible D match to TRBD1 (5 bases). The CDR3 length is 10 residues. V was shortened by 6 bases and J by 11 bases, with 13 bases between the two germline ends. In germline, CDR1 is DFQATT, CDR2 SNEGSKA (reference sequence). CDR3 residues: CSAQGGVAFF. The CDR3 DNA reads as TGCAGTGCCCAGGGTGGGGTGGCTTTCTTT.

The chain combines TRBV10-3 with TRBJ1-2; the D is unclear. In germline, CDR1 is ENHRY, CDR2 SYGVKD. V was cut by 7 bases and J by 3 bases, with 12 bases left in between. This CDR3 comprises 13 residues. The CDR3 coding sequence is TGTGCCATCAACCAGCCGGGGTACTATGGCTACACCTTC. Amino acid sequence: CAINQPGYYGYTF.

The CDR3 loop reads CASSIGHEAFF. For the CDR3, the DNA is TGTGCCAGCAGCATCGGTCATGAAGCTTTCTTT. J is TRBJ1-1 and V is TRBV7-9, with D uncertain. The CDR3 sequence is 11 residues long. Trimming left V 5 bases short and J 7 bases short, with 8 bases between. Germline assignment: CDR1 SEHNR and CDR2 FQNEAQ (reference sequence).

This chain connects TRBV9 to TRBJ1-1; TRBD1 matches 8 bases. With 1 base clipped from V and 4 bases from J, the junction kept 18 bases outside the gene matches. CDR1 and CDR2 from the germline V gene are SGDLS and YYNGEE. This CDR3 region has 19 residues. Here the CDR3 DNA reads TGTGCCAGCAGCGTAAATCCGGGACAGGTACCTTCCCGAGGCACTGAAGCTTTCTTT. It codes for CASSVNPGQVPSRGTEAFF.

A note on this clone: Other DNA sequences from this sample encode an identical CDR3 as well. The chain employs TRBV9 and TRBJ2-3; D is perhaps TRBD2 (6 bases). This CDR3 comprises 15 residues. The germline gives CDR1 SGDLS, CDR2 YYNGEE. Trimming pared 0 bases from V and 1 base from J, leaving 9 bases between. This CDR3 reads CASSVGGTGTDTQYF. CDR3 DNA sequence: TGTGCCAGCAGCGTAGGCGGGACCGGCACAGATACGCAGTATTTT.

This clone was counted once. The V gene is TRBV7-3, the J gene TRBJ1-1; 9 bases line up with TRBD1. The CDR3 loop spans 18 amino acids. Per germline, CDR1 SGHTA and CDR2 FQGTGA. The V and J ends lost 0 bases and 3 bases, in that order; junction bases with no gene match: 11. CDR3 sequence (DNA): TGTGCCAGCAGCTTAACGGGACAGGGAAGTCGGGGAGACACTGAAGCTTTCTTT. Amino acids: CASSLTGQGSRGDTEAFF.

The V and J genes are TRBV12-5 and TRBJ2-1; 9 bases align to TRBD2. CDR3 length equals 14 residues. The germline V gene encodes CDR1 LGHNT and CDR2 FRNRAP. Trimming removed 4 bases from V and 15 bases from J; junction bases left unmatched: 13. The CDR3 nucleotides are TGTGCTAGTGGTTCCACCGGTAGCGGGAGATATCGGTTCTTC. Residues: CASGSTGSGRYRFF.

This clone was found a few times. The V gene is TRBV19, the J gene TRBJ2-2; D gene uncertain. This CDR3 region has 14 residues. Per the germline V gene, CDR1 is LNHDA and CDR2 is SQIVND (reference sequence). The V end was cut by 2 bases, the J end by 1 base, with 5 bases between. The chain's CDR3 is CASSIPVNTGELFF. The CDR3 nucleotides are TGTGCCAGTAGTATACCAGTGAACACCGGGGAGCTGTTTTTT.

The chain is built from TRBV18 and TRBJ2-4; 7 bases are a match to TRBD1. Germline loops: CDR1 KGHSH, CDR2 LQKENI. With 5 bases clipped from V and 3 bases from J, the junction kept 13 bases outside the gene matches. CDR3 size: 17 residues. CDR3 sequence reads: CASSTRGRGRDKNIQYF. In DNA, the CDR3 is TGTGCCAGCTCAACTAGGGGGCGCGGTAGGGACAAAAACATTCAGTACTTC.

V gene TRBV27 combines with J gene TRBJ2-2, with 9 positions matching TRBD1. V was pared by 7 bases and J by 5 bases, with 11 bases of the junction left unmatched. This CDR3 is built from 16 residues. CDR1 MNHEY and CDR2 SMNVEV come from the germline V gene (reference sequence). The CDR3: CASTITGGYGTGELFF. The CDR3 DNA reads TGTGCCAGCACCATTACAGGGGGCTACGGGACCGGGGAGCTGTTTTTT.

This clone was seen a single time. The DNA for the CDR3 is TGTGCCAGCAGATTGGACAGGAACTCTGGAAACACCATATATTTT. This sequence encodes CASRLDRNSGNTIYF. This chain uses TRBV6-5 with TRBJ1-3, with TRBD1 matching 7 bases. Germline lookup yields CDR1 MNHEY and CDR2 SVGAGI. This CDR3 has 15 residues. The V gene end was trimmed by 6 bases and the J gene end by 0 bases; junction bases not matched to a gene: 5.

The V gene is TRBV6-6, the J gene TRBJ2-1; 10 bases match TRBD2. Looked up from germline, CDR1 is MNHNY and CDR2 is SVGAGI (reference sequence). The V gene end was trimmed by 8 bases and the J gene end by 12 bases; junction bases not matched to a gene: 4. The CDR3 is made up of 11 amino acids. The DNA for the CDR3 is TGTGCCAGCGCCATAGCGGGGGGGCAGTTCTTC. Its protein is CASAIAGGQFF.

The rearrangement uses TRBV4-2 and TRBJ2-3; D might be TRBD1 (6 bases). V gave up 4 bases and J gave up 4 bases, with 18 bases separating them. CDR3 length equals 16 residues. Germline V gene data show CDR1 as LGHNA and CDR2 as YNFKEQ. CDR3 region: CASSRRGSNRPDTQYF. The CDR3 DNA reads TGTGCCAGCAGCCGAAGGGGGAGCAACAGGCCAGATACGCAGTATTTT.